This record looks at one T cell receptor (beta chain) sequence and its context. The age range of participants was about 18 to 90 years, with residence in about two dozen US areas. Authors' data handling: Reference gene primer amplification gave nucleated cell count estimates. TCRdb's copy holds only in-frame clones and misses some; the assay was immunoSEQ multiplex PCR. That table gives V, J and clone size, and the DNA gave D and trimming. The sample includes about 200,000 clones, more than 75% of them seen just once. The germline gives CDR1 SGDLS, CDR2 YYNGEE. V gave up 4 bases and J gave up 4 bases, with 6 bases separating them. The CDR3 totals 12 residues. The sample originates from a study of blood T cell repertoires in COVID-19. The wider study: Samples came from the United States, Italy and Spain, spanning acute and convalescent COVID-19. Sources were T cells, B-cell-depleted T cells, or PBMCs; the material itself was cDNA or gDNA.

The V and J genes are TRBV9 and TRBJ2-1; D remains ambiguous. This TCR was recovered from a man aged 40-55 years with acute COVID-19. Sequenced sample: PBMCs or T cells enriched from blood (not recorded which). The DNA of the CDR3 is TGTGCCAGCAGCCCTACTTACAATGAGCAGTTCTTC. Translating it yields CASSPTYNEQFF.